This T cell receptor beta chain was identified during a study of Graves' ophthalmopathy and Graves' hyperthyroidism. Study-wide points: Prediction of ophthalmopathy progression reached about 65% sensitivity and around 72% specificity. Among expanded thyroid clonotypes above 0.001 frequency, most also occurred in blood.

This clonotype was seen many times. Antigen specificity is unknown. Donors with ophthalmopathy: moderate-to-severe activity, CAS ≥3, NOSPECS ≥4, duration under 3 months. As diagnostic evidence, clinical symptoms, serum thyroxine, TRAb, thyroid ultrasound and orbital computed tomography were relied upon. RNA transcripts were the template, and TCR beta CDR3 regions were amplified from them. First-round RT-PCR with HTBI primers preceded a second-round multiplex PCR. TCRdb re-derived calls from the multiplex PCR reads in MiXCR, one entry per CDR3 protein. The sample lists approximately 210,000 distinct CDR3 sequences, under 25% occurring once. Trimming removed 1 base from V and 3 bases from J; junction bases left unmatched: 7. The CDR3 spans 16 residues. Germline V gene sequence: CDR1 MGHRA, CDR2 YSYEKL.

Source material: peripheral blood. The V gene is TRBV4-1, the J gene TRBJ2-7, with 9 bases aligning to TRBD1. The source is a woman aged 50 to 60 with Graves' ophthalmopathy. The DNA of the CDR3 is TGCGCCAGCAGCCAAGGGGACAGGGAATGGGGCTACGAGCAGTACTTC. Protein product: CASSQGDREWGYEQYF.